These T cell receptor beta chains were read from a single sample in a study of cytomegalovirus exposure and HLA in healthy donors. Sequenced by immunoSEQ multiplex PCR; TCRdb stores in-frame clones only, minus some. Of approximately 150,000 clones listed, 78% are singletons. What was sequenced was PBMCs. Receptors originate from a female donor in good health and CMV-seronegative. Each CDR3 is given with its conserved first and last residue. Each record gives: D gene, J gene, clone size, V gene, CDR3 protein, CDR3 DNA. D genes are given only for firm matches. Clone size is not always given. Where it is, it says once, few, many or a class for expanded clones.

D: .; J: TRBJ2-3; size: .; V: TRBV28; CDR3: CASSIGQGMADTQYF; DNA: TGTGCCAGCAGTATAGGGCAGGGAATGGCGGATACGCAGTATTTT
D: TRBD1; J: TRBJ1-2; size: once; V: TRBV7-9; CDR3: CASSNPRTGIGYTF; DNA: TGTGCCAGCAGCAATCCTCGGACAGGGATAGGCTACACCTTC
D: TRBD1; J: TRBJ1-3; size: few; V: TRBV6-6; CDR3: CASSYPTGGSGNTIYF; DNA: TGTGCCAGCAGTTACCCCACAGGGGGCTCTGGAAACACCATATATTTT
D: TRBD2; J: TRBJ2-5; size: .; V: TRBV18; CDR3: CASSPTSGVETQYF; DNA: TGTGCCAGCTCACCAACTAGCGGGGTAGAGACCCAGTACTTC
D: TRBD1; J: TRBJ1-5; size: .; V: TRBV6-1; CDR3: CASSTGTGGNQPQHF; DNA: TGTGCCAGCAGCACCGGGACAGGGGGCAATCAGCCCCAGCATTTT
D: TRBD2; J: TRBJ2-3; size: .; V: TRBV27; CDR3: CASSRGERRTDTQYF; DNA: TGTGCCAGCAGTCGGGGGGAGAGGCGAACAGATACGCAGTATTTT
D: TRBD1; J: TRBJ1-6; size: .; V: TRBV30; CDR3: CAWRSGQSSSYNSPLHF; DNA: TGTGCCTGGAGGTCGGGACAGTCAAGCTCCTATAATTCACCCCTCCACTTT
D: TRBD2; J: TRBJ2-1; size: .; V: TRBV6-6; CDR3: CASSPPRTSVNNEQFF; DNA: TGTGCCAGCAGTCCCCCGAGGACTAGCGTAAACAATGAGCAGTTCTTC
D: .; J: TRBJ1-2; size: .; V: TRBV2; CDR3: CASSNRVVLSRYPF; DNA: TGTGCCAGCAGTAACAGGGTCGTGCTGTCGAGATACCCCTTC
D: .; J: TRBJ2-5; size: .; V: TRBV5-4; CDR3: CASSPGAETQYF; DNA: TGTGCCAGCAGCCCCGGAGCGGAGACCCAGTACTTC
D: TRBD1; J: TRBJ1-3; size: .; V: TRBV12-5; CDR3: CASGLDRDRGRRETGNTIYF; DNA: TGTGCTAGTGGTTTGGACAGGGACAGGGGGCGAAGGGAAACTGGAAACACCATATATTTT
D: .; J: TRBJ1-5; size: .; V: TRBV15; CDR3: CATSRVPSYDRTSNQPQHF; DNA: TGTGCCACCAGCAGAGTCCCCTCTTACGACAGGACTTCCAATCAGCCCCAGCATTTT
D: .; J: TRBJ2-5; size: .; V: TRBV29-1; CDR3: CSGGGQETQYF; DNA: TGCAGCGGGGGAGGCCAAGAGACCCAGTACTTC
D: .; J: TRBJ2-7; size: .; V: TRBV5-1; CDR3: CASSLGGTGAYEQYF; DNA: TGCGCCAGCAGCTTGGGCGGGACTGGGGCATACGAGCAGTACTTC
D: TRBD1; J: TRBJ1-1; size: once; V: TRBV15; CDR3: CATSRETGMNTEAFF; DNA: TGTGCCACCAGCAGAGAGACAGGGATGAACACTGAAGCTTTCTTT
D: .; J: TRBJ2-3; size: .; V: TRBV2; CDR3: CASRSTFTDTQYF; DNA: TGTGCCAGCAGGTCGACTTTCACAGATACGCAGTATTTT
D: TRBD2; J: TRBJ2-1; size: .; V: TRBV9; CDR3: CASSVRSGSSYNEQFF; DNA: TGTGCCAGCAGCGTACGTAGCGGGAGCTCCTACAATGAGCAGTTCTTC
D: TRBD1; J: TRBJ1-1; size: .; V: TRBV29-1; CDR3: CSVAGQVAQSMNTEAFF; DNA: TGCAGCGTGGCGGGACAGGTGGCCCAAAGCATGAACACTGAAGCTTTCTTT
D: TRBD1; J: TRBJ1-4; size: .; V: TRBV15; CDR3: CATSRDRQGAGEKLFF; DNA: TGTGCCACCAGCAGAGACCGACAGGGGGCGGGTGAAAAACTGTTTTTT
D: TRBD2; J: TRBJ2-1; size: .; V: TRBV5-1; CDR3: CASSRTSGGAISYNEQFF; DNA: TGCGCCAGCAGCCGGACTAGCGGGGGGGCAATTTCTTACAATGAGCAGTTCTTC
D: .; J: TRBJ2-1; size: .; V: TRBV10-3; CDR3: CAISEILNEQFF; DNA: TGTGCCATCAGTGAGATCCTCAATGAGCAGTTCTTC
D: .; J: TRBJ1-1; size: .; V: TRBV5-6; CDR3: CASSLGSTEAFF; DNA: TGTGCCAGCAGCTTGGGTAGCACTGAAGCTTTCTTT
D: .; J: TRBJ2-3; size: .; V: TRBV4-3; CDR3: CASSQDRAGAPFDTQYF; DNA: TGCGCCAGCAGCCAAGATCGGGCGGGGGCCCCATTCGATACGCAGTATTTT
D: TRBD2; J: TRBJ2-1; size: .; V: TRBV2; CDR3: CAWPAGGLYNEQFF; DNA: TGTGCCTGGCCGGCGGGGGGCCTTTACAATGAGCAGTTCTTC
D: TRBD1; J: TRBJ1-4; size: .; V: TRBV7-9; CDR3: CASSPGQGTSPNEKLFF; DNA: TGTGCCAGCAGCCCCGGACAGGGAACCTCGCCTAATGAAAAACTGTTTTTT
D: TRBD2; J: TRBJ2-1; size: .; V: TRBV4-1; CDR3: CASSQRAGGRDEQFF; DNA: TGCGCCAGCAGCCAAAGAGCGGGGGGGAGGGATGAGCAGTTCTTC
D: .; J: TRBJ1-5; size: .; V: TRBV10-3; CDR3: CAIGGEHSNQPQHF; DNA: TGTGCCATCGGGGGGGAGCATAGCAATCAGCCCCAGCATTTT
D: TRBD2; J: TRBJ2-2; size: .; V: TRBV19; CDR3: CASSISHNRLAGGTGELFF; DNA: TGTGCCAGTAGTATTTCCCATAATCGACTAGCGGGAGGGACCGGGGAGCTGTTTTTT
D: TRBD1; J: TRBJ1-5; size: .; V: TRBV28; CDR3: CASSHRGGVSNQPQHF; DNA: TGTGCCAGCAGCCACAGGGGGGGGGTTAGCAATCAGCCCCAGCATTTT
D: TRBD1; J: TRBJ1-3; size: .; V: TRBV2; CDR3: CASTGTGSFSGNTIYF; DNA: TGTGCCAGCACCGGGACAGGAAGCTTCTCTGGAAACACCATATATTTT
D: TRBD1; J: TRBJ1-5; size: .; V: TRBV2; CDR3: CASSYQTGVRIQPQHF; DNA: TGTGCCAGCAGCTATCAGACAGGGGTGAGGATTCAGCCCCAGCATTTT
D: .; J: TRBJ2-3; size: .; V: TRBV30; CDR3: CAWSPTKLTDTQYF; DNA: TGTGCCTGGAGTCCGACAAAACTCACAGATACGCAGTATTTT
D: .; J: TRBJ2-7; size: .; V: TRBV9; CDR3: CASSVGAGQPSSEQYF; DNA: TGTGCCAGCAGCGTAGGGGCAGGACAACCATCGAGCGAGCAGTACTTC
D: TRBD2; J: TRBJ2-5; size: .; V: TRBV10-2; CDR3: CASSVAGAAETQYF; DNA: TGCGCCAGCAGTGTAGCGGGAGCGGCGGAGACCCAGTACTTC
D: .; J: TRBJ2-1; size: .; V: TRBV7-9; CDR3: CASSSGTEQFF; DNA: TGTGCCAGCAGCTCCGGGACAGAGCAGTTCTTC
D: .; J: TRBJ1-2; size: .; V: TRBV5-1; CDR3: CASSFTRPGLNYGYTF; DNA: TGCGCCAGCAGCTTTACCAGGCCAGGACTGAACTATGGCTACACCTTC
D: TRBD1; J: TRBJ1-1; size: .; V: TRBV28; CDR3: CASSLQGGTEAFF; DNA: TGTGCCAGCAGCCTTCAGGGGGGCACTGAAGCTTTCTTT
D: TRBD2; J: TRBJ2-7; size: few; V: TRBV5-6; CDR3: CASSLRGAGASEQYF; DNA: TGTGCCAGCAGCCTAAGGGGAGCGGGAGCGTCCGAGCAGTACTTC
D: TRBD2; J: TRBJ2-3; size: .; V: TRBV6-1; CDR3: CASRPGLATDTQYF; DNA: TGTGCCAGCAGACCGGGACTAGCGACAGATACGCAGTATTTT
D: .; J: TRBJ2-1; size: .; V: TRBV7-3; CDR3: CASSSETSPRNEQFF; DNA: TGTGCCAGCAGCTCCGAGACTAGTCCGCGCAATGAGCAGTTCTTC
D: .; J: TRBJ1-1; size: few; V: TRBV6-1; CDR3: CASSTKPKNTEAFF; DNA: TGTGCCAGCAGTACCAAGCCGAAGAACACTGAAGCTTTCTTT
D: TRBD2; J: TRBJ2-1; size: .; V: TRBV4-1; CDR3: CASSQDRGTSGEQFF; DNA: TGCGCCAGCAGCCAAGATAGAGGCACTAGCGGTGAGCAGTTCTTC
D: TRBD1; J: TRBJ1-1; size: .; V: TRBV29-1; CDR3: CSVGQGVDTEAFF; DNA: TGCAGCGTTGGGCAGGGGGTGGACACTGAAGCTTTCTTT
D: TRBD2; J: TRBJ2-1; size: .; V: TRBV28; CDR3: CASRSGTRYNEQFF; DNA: TGTGCCAGCAGATCCGGGACTAGATACAATGAGCAGTTCTTC
D: .; J: TRBJ2-7; size: .; V: TRBV7-8; CDR3: CASSYGGEQYF; DNA: TGTGCCAGCAGCTATGGAGGAGAGCAGTACTTC
D: .; J: TRBJ2-3; size: .; V: TRBV7-9; CDR3: CASSPRDGSTDTQYF; DNA: TGTGCCAGCAGCCCGCGGGACGGCAGCACAGATACGCAGTATTTT
D: TRBD2; J: TRBJ2-3; size: .; V: TRBV30; CDR3: CAWSVFGLAGSTDTQYF; DNA: TGTGCCTGGAGTGTTTTCGGACTAGCGGGGAGCACAGATACGCAGTATTTT
D: .; J: TRBJ2-1; size: .; V: TRBV15; CDR3: CATSRGERGNNEQFF; DNA: TGTGCCACCAGCAGAGGGGAAAGGGGTAACAATGAGCAGTTCTTC
D: .; J: TRBJ2-5; size: .; V: TRBV27; CDR3: CASSLKGVVHSYQETQYF; DNA: TGTGCCAGCAGTTTAAAAGGGGTCGTCCACTCCTACCAAGAGACCCAGTACTTC
D: TRBD2; J: TRBJ2-3; size: .; V: TRBV4-2; CDR3: CASSPPGLAIDTQYF; DNA: TGTGCCAGCAGCCCGCCGGGACTAGCGATAGATACGCAGTATTTT
D: TRBD1; J: TRBJ1-1; size: once; V: TRBV19; CDR3: CASSLGQGTEAFF; DNA: TGTGCCAGTAGTCTAGGACAGGGCACTGAAGCTTTCTTT
D: .; J: TRBJ2-1; size: .; V: TRBV27; CDR3: CASSPGLRDEQFF; DNA: TGTGCCAGCAGCCCCGGACTCCGCGACGAGCAGTTCTTC
D: .; J: TRBJ1-1; size: .; V: TRBV7-9; CDR3: CASSPGAFF; DNA: TGTGCCAGCAGCCCCGGAGCTTTCTTT
D: .; J: TRBJ2-1; size: few; V: TRBV7-3; CDR3: CASSLGLYNEQFF; DNA: TGTGCCAGCAGCTTGGGACTGTACAATGAGCAGTTCTTC
D: .; J: TRBJ2-7; size: .; V: TRBV4-2; CDR3: CASSPDFWGEQYF; DNA: TGTGCCAGCAGCCCGGACTTTTGGGGTGAGCAGTACTTC